These 15 T cell receptor beta chains originate from one sample sequenced in a study of T cell repertoires in cytomegalovirus infection. For these receptors, no antigen is known. TCRdb re-derived calls from the reads in MiXCR, one entry per CDR3 protein. The sample holds approximately 74,000 distinct CDR3 sequences, approximately 42% seen once. The material was CD8+ T cells from cultured PBMCs, obtained from culture after CMV antigen stimulation. These receptors came from a human donor in good health (CMV status not recorded). Some clones in this sample may be carry-over from other donors' samples.

This sequence joins TRBV28 and TRBJ2-2; 8 nucleotides agree with TRBD2. The CDR3 loop spans 15 amino acids. From germline, CDR1 is MDHEN and CDR2 SYDVKM. V shed 5 bases, J shed 4 bases, and the junction held 6 bases outside the gene matches. The CDR3 DNA sequence: TGTGCCAGCAGTCCGCGTCGGGGGGGCACCGGGGAGCTGTTTTTT. Translation gives CASSPRRGGTGELFF.

This clonotype was seen a handful of times. The V call is TRBV4-1, the J call TRBJ2-5; no clear D gene. CDR1 is MGHRA, CDR2 YSYEKL, per germline. CDR3 size: 13 residues. V lost 1 base and J 1 base, leaving 4 bases between the germline ends. This CDR3 reads CASSQGVQETQYF. In nucleotides, the CDR3 is TGCGCCAGCAGCCAAGGCGTCCAAGAGACCCAGTACTTC.

This clonotype was recorded a few times. The CDR3 sequence: CASSRGLPLSSSYNEQFF. CDR3 DNA sequence: TGTGCCAGCAGTCGGGGACTCCCGCTATCGAGCTCCTACAATGAGCAGTTCTTC. The J gene is TRBJ2-1, the V gene TRBV27, with D possibly TRBD2 on 6 matching bases. V was clipped by 5 bases and J by 0 bases, with 20 bases between them. The CDR3 runs to 18 residues. CDR1 and CDR2 from the germline V gene are MNHEY and SMNVEV (reference sequence).

This rearrangement joins TRBV4-1 to TRBJ1-3, with TRBD1 matching over 7 bases. Germline V gene sequence: CDR1 MGHRA, CDR2 YSYEKL. V shed 4 bases and J 0 bases; nucleotides not matched to a gene: 3. This CDR3 contains 15 residues. CDR3 DNA sequence: TGCGCCAGCAGCCCGAGGGACAGCTCTGGAAACACCATATATTTT. Translation gives CASSPRDSSGNTIYF.

The chain carries TRBV4-1 and TRBJ1-1, with 9 bases fitting TRBD1. Germline CDR1 and CDR2: MGHRA and YSYEKL. V lost 3 bases to trimming and J lost 4 bases; unmatched junction nucleotides: 3. The CDR3 sequence is 14 residues long. CDR3 coding DNA: TGCGCCAGCAGCCAGGGGACAGGGTCCACTGAAGCTTTCTTT. As protein: CASSQGTGSTEAFF.

The V and J genes are TRBV27 and TRBJ1-5; D is unclear. The CDR3 has 16 residues. Germline CDR1 is MNHEY and CDR2 is SMNVEV (reference sequence). V gave up 2 bases and J gave up 0 bases, with 11 bases separating them. The CDR3, as DNA: TGTGCCAGCAGTTTACTCGGCTCCTATAGCAATCAGCCCCAGCATTTT. Amino acids: CASSLLGSYSNQPQHF.

This clonotype has ten or more counts. J is TRBJ1-1 and V is TRBV6-1; maybe TRBD1 (5 bases). The length of the CDR3 is 13 residues. Germline V gives CDR1 MNHNS, CDR2 SASEGT. Deletions cut 6 bases from V and 4 bases from J, with 12 bases between. CDR3 bases: TGTGCCAGCAGCTCCTCTGGGGGCACTGAAGCTTTCTTT. Its protein is CASSSSGGTEAFF.

This chain connects TRBV12-3 or TRBV12-4 to TRBJ1-1; 7 positions agree with TRBD1. V shed 7 bases, J shed 1 base, and the junction held 6 bases outside the gene matches. This CDR3 region has 14 residues. The CDR3, as DNA: TGTGCCAGCACCGTTACAGGGGCGAACACTGAAGCTTTCTTT. This sequence encodes CASTVTGANTEAFF.

The chain couples TRBV7-8 to TRBJ2-3; 8 nucleotides line up with TRBD2. Germline loops: CDR1 SGHVS, CDR2 FQNEAQ. The V gene end was trimmed by 3 bases and the J gene end by 13 bases; junction bases not matched to a gene: 9. The CDR3 spans 13 residues. The CDR3 region has the DNA TGTGCCAGCAGCTTCGGAACGGGGGGGCCGGAGTATTTT. It specifies CASSFGTGGPEYF.

The rearrangement uses TRBV12-3 or TRBV12-4 and TRBJ2-7; D might be TRBD1 or TRBD2, each matching 6 bases. Between the trimmed V and J ends, which lost 6 bases and 4 bases, there was a span of 13 bases. CDR3 size: 13 residues. The CDR3 loop reads CASRLSGAYEQYF. In DNA, the CDR3 is TGTGCCAGCAGGTTATCGGGGGCTTACGAGCAGTACTTC.

This clonotype was observed a few times. V and J are TRBV7-2 and TRBJ2-3; 10 bases are a match to TRBD1. Germline CDR1 reads SGHTA; CDR2 reads FQGNSA. J was trimmed by 3 bases and V by 5 bases; bases with no gene match: 11. The CDR3 has 17 residues. The CDR3 loop reads CASSLKAPGQGTDTQYF. The CDR3 region has the DNA TGTGCCAGCAGCCTAAAGGCGCCGGGACAGGGGACAGATACGCAGTATTTT.

This clonotype was seen only a few times. V and J are TRBV25-1 and TRBJ2-1; TRBD2 is a possible D gene (6 bases). This CDR3 comprises 16 residues. The germline V gene has CDR1 MGHDK and CDR2 SYGVNS. V was pared by 2 bases and J by 5 bases, with 16 bases between. CDR3 sequence reads: CASSEPPGLTHNEQFF. DNA for the CDR3: TGTGCCAGCAGTGAACCCCCGGGACTCACTCACAATGAGCAGTTCTTC.

The chain uses TRBV12-3 or TRBV12-4 and TRBJ2-6; possibly TRBD2 for D (5 bases). The CDR3 is 15 amino acids. Trimming stripped 3 bases from V and 2 bases from J, with 8 bases between. CDR3 bases: TGTGCCAGCAGTTTCCGGGATGCTGGGGCCAACGTCCTGACTTTC. It encodes CASSFRDAGANVLTF.

The J gene is TRBJ2-4, the V gene TRBV19; D not resolved. In germline, CDR1 is LNHDA, CDR2 SQIVND (reference sequence). The germline V and J ends were trimmed by 1 base and 5 bases, with 18 bases remaining between them. The CDR3 is made up of 17 amino acids. DNA for the CDR3: TGTGCCAGTAGTATAGGGTGGGGAAGTTCTGGAGAAAACATTCAGTACTTC. Protein: CASSIGWGSSGENIQYF. The variable domain in full, completed from reference TRBV19 and TRBJ2-4, reads DGGITQSPKYLFRKEGQNVTLSCEQNLNHDAMYWYRQDPGQGLRLIYYSQIVNDFQKGDIAEGYSVSREKKESFPLTVTSAQKNPTAFYLCASSIGWGSSGENIQYFGAGTRLSVL.

The chain is built from TRBV19 and TRBJ1-1; no reliable D call. The CDR3 consists of 14 residues. Germline lookup yields CDR1 LNHDA and CDR2 SQIVND (reference sequence). V lost 6 bases and J 5 bases, leaving 16 bases between the germline ends. The CDR3 DNA sequence: TGTGCCAGTAGCCCGCGGACTTTGGCAACTGAAGCTTTCTTT. Residues: CASSPRTLATEAFF. Complete variable domain (other parts from reference TRBV19 and TRBJ1-1): DGGITQSPKYLFRKEGQNVTLSCEQNLNHDAMYWYRQDPGQGLRLIYYSQIVNDFQKGDIAEGYSVSREKKESFPLTVTSAQKNPTAFYLCASSPRTLATEAFFGQGTRLTVV.